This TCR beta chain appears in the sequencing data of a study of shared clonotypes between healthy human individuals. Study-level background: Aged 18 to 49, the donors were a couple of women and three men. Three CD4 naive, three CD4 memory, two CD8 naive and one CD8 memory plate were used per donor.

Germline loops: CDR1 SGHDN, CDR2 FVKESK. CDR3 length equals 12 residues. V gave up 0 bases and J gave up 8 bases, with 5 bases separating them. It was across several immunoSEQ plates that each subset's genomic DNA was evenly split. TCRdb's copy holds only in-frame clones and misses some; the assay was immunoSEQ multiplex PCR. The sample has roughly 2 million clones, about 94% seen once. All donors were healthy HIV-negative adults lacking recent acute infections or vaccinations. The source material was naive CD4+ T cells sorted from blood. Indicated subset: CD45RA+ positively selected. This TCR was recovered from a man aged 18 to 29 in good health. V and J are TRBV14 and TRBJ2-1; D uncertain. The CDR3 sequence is CASSQEGYEQFF. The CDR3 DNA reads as TGTGCCAGCAGCCAAGAGGGGTATGAGCAGTTCTTC. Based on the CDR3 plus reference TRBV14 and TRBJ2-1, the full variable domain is EAGVTQFPSHSVIEKGQTVTLRCDPISGHDNLYWYRRVMGKEIKFLLHFVKESKQDESGMPNNRFLAERTGGTYSTLKVQPAELEDSGVYFCASSQEGYEQFFGPGTRLTVL.